This passage covers 32 T cell receptor beta chains from one sample sequenced in a study of neurological immune-mediated disorders. TCRdb passed the 5' RACE reads through MiXCR, listing each CDR3 protein once. There are tens of thousands of distinct CDR3 sequences in the sample; 4.5% to 6.5% occur only once, and less than 2.5% lies in the top ten. Sequenced: PBMCs. The receptors originated from a woman in her twenties or thirties with multiple sclerosis.

The J gene is TRBJ2-1, the V gene TRBV5-1; possibly TRBD1 for D (6 bases). The CDR3 loop spans 16 amino acids. Deletions cut 4 bases from V and 6 bases from J, with 20 bases between. Germline-derived CDR1 and CDR2 are SGHRS and YFSETQ. The CDR3 region has the DNA TGCGCCAGCAGCGGCACAGGGCGCCCCCCGATCAATGAGCAGTTCTTC. As protein: CASSGTGRPPINEQFF.

This clonotype was seen ten or more times. The genes are TRBV25-1 and TRBJ2-3; 8 nucleotides line up with TRBD2. The trim removed 1 base at V and 4 bases at J, leaving 16 bases unmatched. The CDR3 covers 19 residues. Germline CDR1 and CDR2: MGHDK and SYGVNS. CDR3 DNA sequence: TGTGCCAGCAGTGAATCAGTACCGGGACTAGGAAGCCTTGCAGATACGCAGTATTTT. This translates into CASSESVPGLGSLADTQYF.

This clonotype has only a few counts. Without the conserved terminal phenylalanine or tryptophan, this CDR3 likely stems from a read error. No DNA is shown, since the ends of the CDR3 on it are uncertain; the CDR3 is the one TCRdb lists. J is TRBJ1-2 and V is TRBV6-5. From its first to its last residue, the CDR3 has 13 amino acids. Looked up from germline, CDR1 is MNHEY and CDR2 is SVGAGI. CDR3 sequence: CASSYNDLGSLII.

Many counts were recorded for this clonotype. This chain uses TRBV7-9 with TRBJ2-7; D might be TRBD2 (6 bases). Trimming pared 4 bases from V and 2 bases from J, leaving 12 bases between. This CDR3 is built from 14 residues. The germline V gene has CDR1 SEHNR and CDR2 FQNEAQ (reference sequence). CDR3: CASSWGTGPYEQYF. The CDR3 bases are TGTGCCAGCAGCTGGGGGACTGGCCCCTACGAGCAGTACTTC.

This clonotype appeared many times. The rearrangement links TRBV6-5 to TRBJ2-1, with D tentatively TRBD1 (6 bases). The germline gives CDR1 MNHEY, CDR2 SVGAGI. V lost 7 bases and J lost 7, with 8 bases in between. The CDR3 is made up of 11 amino acids. The CDR3 reads CASIQGNEQFF. As DNA, the CDR3 is TGTGCCAGCATACAGGGTAATGAGCAGTTCTTC.

This clonotype was seen repeatedly, ten times or more. This chain links TRBV5-5 with TRBJ2-1; no clear D gene. The CDR3 spans 14 residues. V was cut by 0 bases and J by 5 bases, with 9 bases left in between. Germline CDR1 reads SGHKS; CDR2 reads YYEKEE (reference sequence). DNA of the CDR3: TGTGCCAGCAGCTTGGGCTTCGGCAACAATGAGCAGTTCTTC. This translates into CASSLGFGNNEQFF.

This clonotype came up many times. This sequence joins TRBV5-1 and TRBJ2-1; 11 nucleotides align to TRBD2. In germline, CDR1 is SGHRS, CDR2 YFSETQ. V gave up 0 bases and J gave up 4 bases; unmatched junction bases: 6. The CDR3 is made up of 17 amino acids. CDR3 DNA: TGCGCCAGCAGCTTGGTTAGCGGGGGGGCCAAATACAATGAGCAGTTCTTC. Translated, it gives CASSLVSGGAKYNEQFF.

This clonotype was seen ten or more times. The chain joins TRBV5-5 to TRBJ2-3; D is possibly TRBD2 (6 bases). The V gene's germline CDR1 is SGHKS and CDR2 YYEKEE (reference sequence). Trimming removed 4 bases at V and 0 bases at J, with 9 bases between. The CDR3 is made up of 14 amino acids. The CDR3 region has the DNA TGTGCCAGCAGCCGGGGGTTTAGCACAGATACGCAGTATTTT. Translating it yields CASSRGFSTDTQYF.

This clonotype has ten or more counts. CDR3 DNA sequence: TGCAGTGCCTCAACTCCCAGCGGGGGACCTCTTTCCTACGAGCAGTACTTC. This gives the protein CSASTPSGGPLSYEQYF. The rearrangement links TRBV20-1 to TRBJ2-7; 8 bases fit TRBD2. V trimming: 6 bases; J trimming: 1 base; junction bases outside the gene matches: 17. This CDR3 comprises 17 residues. Germline V CDR1 and CDR2: DFQATT, SNEGSKA (reference sequence).

V gene TRBV7-6 combines with J gene TRBJ2-5; no clear D. The germline V gene encodes CDR1 SGHVS and CDR2 FNYEAQ. The CDR3 consists of 12 residues. V was trimmed by 0 bases and J by 13 bases, leaving 12 bases between them. In DNA, the CDR3 is TGTGCCAGCAGCTTAGCCCTTACGGCCCCGTACTTC. It yields the protein CASSLALTAPYF.

The table lists this clonotype with many counts. The chain uses TRBV7-9 and TRBJ2-5; TRBD2 matches at 10 bases. The V segment lost 5 bases and the J segment 1 base; nucleotides outside the gene matches: 10. Germline CDR1 SEHNR, CDR2 FQNEAQ (reference sequence). The CDR3 has 17 residues. The CDR3 DNA follows: TGTGCCAGCAGCCTTAGGACTAGCGGCAACCTCCAAGAGACCCAGTACTTC. It encodes CASSLRTSGNLQETQYF.

This clonotype has a handful of counts. V usage is TRBV12-3 or TRBV12-4 and J usage is TRBJ1-3; D is undetermined. V was pared by 1 base and J by 12 bases, with 7 bases between. The CDR3 spans 11 residues. The CDR3 sequence: CASSLGKNIYF. The CDR3 bases are TGTGCCAGCAGTTTAGGAAAAAACATATATTTT.

Only a few counts were recorded for this clonotype. The genes are TRBV25-1 and TRBJ2-1, with 8 bases that match TRBD2. The germline V gene encodes CDR1 MGHDK and CDR2 SYGVNS. V lost 3 bases to trimming and J lost 10 bases; unmatched junction nucleotides: 5. The CDR3 extends over 13 amino acids. The CDR3 protein is CASSDLAGGEQFF. For the CDR3, the DNA is TGTGCCAGCAGTGACCTAGCGGGCGGGGAGCAGTTCTTC.

This clonotype has only a few counts. The chain is built from TRBV19 and TRBJ2-1; D remains unclear. Germline assignment: CDR1 LNHDA and CDR2 SQIVND (reference sequence). V was shortened by 1 base and J by 9 bases, with 10 bases between the two germline ends. The CDR3 totals 13 residues. CDR3 sequence: CASSIGGQSEQFF. In DNA, the CDR3 is TGTGCCAGTAGTATAGGGGGTCAAAGTGAGCAGTTCTTC.

This clonotype was counted ten times or more. This chain joins TRBV3-1 and TRBJ2-5; TRBD2 is a possible D gene (5 bases). CDR1 and CDR2 from the germline V gene are LGHDT and YNNKEL (reference sequence). V was cut by 0 bases and J by 7 bases, with 18 bases left in between. The CDR3 is 16 residues long. CDR3 in DNA: TGTGCCAGCAGCCAAGATGACCCCCTTCGGGATGGGACCCAGTACTTC. Its translation: CASSQDDPLRDGTQYF.

This clonotype was counted many times. The chain uses TRBV5-1 and TRBJ1-5; D may be TRBD1 (5 bases). V was clipped by 0 bases and J by 7 bases, with 11 bases between them. This CDR3 is built from 14 residues. CDR1 SGHRS and CDR2 YFSETQ come from the germline V gene. The CDR3 DNA sequence: TGCGCCAGCAGCTTGGGTGACAGTTTACAGCCCCAGCATTTT. It yields the protein CASSLGDSLQPQHF. Looking up the rest from reference TRBV5-1 and TRBJ1-5 gives the full variable domain: KAGVTQTPRYLIKTRGQQVTLSCSPISGHRSVSWYQQTPGQGLQFLFEYFSETQRNKGNFPGRFSGRQFSNSRSEMNVSTLELGDSALYLCASSLGDSLQPQHFGDGTRLSIL.

This clonotype was found many times. V is TRBV24-1 and J is TRBJ2-2; 9 nucleotides line up with TRBD1. The CDR3 sequence is 15 residues long. Germline CDR1 is KGHDR and CDR2 is SFDVKD. The CDR3 loop is CNRGWDRVTTGELFF. In DNA form, the CDR3 reads TGTAATAGGGGCTGGGACAGGGTAACGACCGGGGAGCTGTTTTTT.

This clonotype showed up many times. The J gene is TRBJ2-1, the V gene TRBV12-3 or TRBV12-4; no definite D call. The CDR3 sequence is 15 residues long. Trimming removed 0 bases at V and 6 bases at J, with 12 bases between. In DNA, the CDR3 is TGTGCCAGCAGTTTAGCGCCTAACTCCCCCAATGAGCAGTTCTTC. Translation: CASSLAPNSPNEQFF.

This clonotype was seen ten or more times. The chain employs TRBV7-6 and TRBJ2-3; no firm D call. The V end lost 6 bases, the J end lost 0 bases, and 10 bases lay between the germline ends. This CDR3 comprises 14 residues. CDR1 is SGHVS, CDR2 FNYEAQ, per germline. CDR3 DNA: TGTGCCAGCAGTTCAGAATATAGCACAGATACGCAGTATTTT. Translated, it gives CASSSEYSTDTQYF.

This clonotype was recorded a few times. The chain joins TRBV2 to TRBJ1-5; D is perhaps TRBD1 (6 bases). The CDR3 has 13 residues. Germline lookup yields CDR1 SNHLY and CDR2 FYNNEI. Between the trimmed V and J ends, which lost 4 bases and 5 bases, there was a span of 9 bases. In DNA, the CDR3 is TGTGCCAGCAGTGTCTGGGGGCATCAGCCCCAGCATTTT. This sequence encodes CASSVWGHQPQHF.

The chain has TRBV24-1 and TRBJ2-1; perhaps TRBD2 as D (5 bases). V dropped 3 bases and J dropped 0 bases, with 8 bases sitting between them. CDR3 length: 15 amino acids. Looked up from germline, CDR1 is KGHDR and CDR2 is SFDVKD. CDR3 amino acids: CATSDTGSSYNEQFF. CDR3 DNA: TGTGCCACCAGTGATACGGGGAGCTCCTACAATGAGCAGTTCTTC.

This clonotype was seen only a few times. The chain recombines TRBV20-1 with TRBJ2-7, with D unresolved. V lost 0 bases and J 2 bases, leaving 14 bases between the germline ends. The CDR3 runs to 15 residues. Germline V gene sequence: CDR1 DFQATT, CDR2 SNEGSKA (reference sequence). DNA of the CDR3: TGCAGTGCTAGAGACCCCTCTGTGCCTACCTACGAGCAGTACTTC. Translation: CSARDPSVPTYEQYF.

This clonotype has ten or more counts. The V and J genes are TRBV20-1 and TRBJ2-7; 7 nucleotides match TRBD1. V shed 4 bases, J shed 1 base, and the junction held 10 bases outside the gene matches. Germline CDR1 DFQATT, CDR2 SNEGSKA (reference sequence). CDR3 length equals 15 residues. The CDR3 sequence is CSAIFRQGSSYEQYF. The CDR3 DNA reads as TGCAGTGCTATATTTCGACAGGGATCGTCCTACGAGCAGTACTTC.

There are many counts of this clonotype. The V call is TRBV6-5, the J call TRBJ2-2, with TRBD1 as a possible D gene (5 bases). Trimming took 0 bases from V and 4 from J, leaving 9 bases between them. The V gene's germline CDR1 is MNHEY and CDR2 SVGAGI. The CDR3 runs 15 residues. CDR3 protein: CASSYSSGITGELFF. CDR3 coding DNA: TGTGCCAGCAGTTACTCTTCAGGGATCACCGGGGAGCTGTTTTTT.

The chain recombines TRBV5-1 with TRBJ1-3, with D perhaps matching TRBD1 (5 bases). V was shortened by 0 bases and J by 0 bases, with 7 bases between the two germline ends. The germline gives CDR1 SGHRS, CDR2 YFSETQ. The CDR3 extends over 15 amino acids. Here the CDR3 reads CASSLGQHSGNTIYF. CDR3 nucleotides: TGCGCCAGCAGCTTGGGACAGCACTCTGGAAACACCATATATTTT.

This clonotype has a count of ten or more. V gene TRBV5-1 combines with J gene TRBJ2-1; 8 bases agree with TRBD2. Per the germline V gene, CDR1 is SGHRS and CDR2 is YFSETQ. V was pared by 7 bases and J by 5 bases, with 8 bases of the junction left unmatched. This CDR3 is built from 14 residues. The CDR3 DNA is TGCGCCAGCCCAATAGCGGGAAAAAACAATGAGCAGTTCTTC. Its translation: CASPIAGKNNEQFF.

This clonotype was picked up many times. The chain couples TRBV11-2 to TRBJ1-1; D gene uncertain. V shed 0 bases and J shed 1 base, with 9 bases lying between them. The CDR3 runs to 15 residues. Per the germline V gene, CDR1 is SGHAT and CDR2 is FQNNGV. CDR3 nucleotide sequence: TGTGCCAGCAGCTTAGACAGATTGAAGAACACTGAAGCTTTCTTT. This translates into CASSLDRLKNTEAFF.

The rearrangement uses TRBV7-2 and TRBJ2-5; the match to TRBD1 covers 10 bases. With V trimmed by 5 bases and J by 5 bases, 8 bases remained unmatched. There are 15 residues in the CDR3. CDR1 and CDR2 (germline): SGHTA, FQGNSA. CDR3 loop: CASSPGDRGGETQYF. For the CDR3, the DNA is TGTGCCAGCAGCCCCGGGGACAGGGGTGGTGAGACCCAGTACTTC. Full variable domain (remainder filled in from reference TRBV7-2 and TRBJ2-5): GAGVSQSPSNKVTEKGKDVELRCDPISGHTALYWYRQSLGQGLEFLIYFQGNSAPDKSGLPSDRFSAERTGGSVSTLTIQRTQQEDSAVYLCASSPGDRGGETQYFGPGTRLLVL.

This clonotype was found a few times. V gene TRBV5-1 combines with J gene TRBJ2-3; D possibly matches TRBD1 or TRBD2 (5 bases each). V gave up 3 bases and J gave up 2 bases, with 10 bases separating them. The germline V gene has CDR1 SGHRS and CDR2 YFSETQ. This CDR3 is 14 amino acids long. The CDR3 DNA sequence: TGCGCCAGCAGCTCGGGACGGGTCACAGATACGCAGTATTTT. This sequence encodes CASSSGRVTDTQYF.

In its sample, this clonotype was seen many times. The chain employs TRBV12-3 or TRBV12-4 and TRBJ2-1, with TRBD2 identical over 13 bases. With 4 bases clipped from V and 7 bases from J, the junction kept 10 bases outside the gene matches. The CDR3 is made up of 17 amino acids. This chain's CDR3 is CASSSRLAGGVLNEQFF. The CDR3 coding sequence is TGTGCCAGCAGTTCGAGACTAGCGGGAGGCGTGCTGAATGAGCAGTTCTTC.

This clonotype came up a few times. The chain has TRBV9 and TRBJ2-1; D is ambiguous. The CDR3 sequence is 13 residues long. Germline V gene sequence: CDR1 SGDLS, CDR2 YYNGEE. Trimming stripped 4 bases from V and 8 bases from J, with 13 bases between. CDR3 in DNA: TGTGCCAGCAGCCCCCCAGTCATTCATGAGCAGTTCTTC. Protein product: CASSPPVIHEQFF.

This clonotype was seen a handful of times. V and J are TRBV6-5 and TRBJ2-5; TRBD1 agrees at 7 bases. Per germline, CDR1 MNHEY and CDR2 SVGAGI. V lost 5 bases, J lost 5 bases, and 8 bases stayed unmatched. The CDR3 consists of 14 residues. As DNA, the CDR3 is TGTGCCAGCAGTGACAGGGTGGCTTGGGAGACCCAGTACTTC. Amino acids: CASSDRVAWETQYF.